This T cell receptor beta chain was profiled in a study of beta chain features in type 1 diabetes. The CDR3 covers 14 residues. Germline CDR1 reads GTSNPN; CDR2 reads SVGIG (reference sequence). V shed 0 bases and J shed 5 bases, with 11 bases lying between them. In regard to this clone: Distinct nucleotide sequences in the sample also encode this CDR3.

As every portion of the isolated RNA was reverse transcribed, the sequencing read expressed TCRB transcripts. Measured with immunoSEQ multiplex PCR; TCRdb has only the in-frame clones, and not every one. The sample lists around 500,000 clones, approximately 30% occurring once. CD4+ naive, central memory, regulatory and stem cell-like memory subsets were isolated by sorting on CD45RO/CCR7/CD25/CD127/CD95/CD27. The receptor's source is a man younger than 35 in good health. The rearrangement links TRBV30 to TRBJ1-5, with D unresolved. Sample: naive CD4+ T cells from blood. The CDR3 DNA follows: TGTGCCTGGAGTGTACGAAGGTCCGATCAGCCCCAGCATTTT. Translation gives CAWSVRRSDQPQHF.